This T cell receptor beta chain was captured by sequencing in a study of blood T cell repertoires in COVID-19. As for the study in general: T cells, B-cell-depleted T cells, or PBMCs supplied cDNA or gDNA.

Everyone who took part was roughly 18 to 95 years old, and they came from about two dozen US areas. Recovered status in Cohort 3 required two negative PCRs, clearance, or symptom resolution. Some clones are missing from TCRdb's copy, which holds only in-frame ones; the method was immunoSEQ multiplex PCR. The table records roughly 320,000 clones, around 86% of them present only once. Germline-derived CDR1 and CDR2 are KGHSH and LQKENI. The CDR3 has 16 residues. The V gene lost 3 bases and the J gene lost 6 bases, with 17 bases spanning the gap. Specimen: PBMCs or T cells enriched from blood (not recorded which). The V and J genes are TRBV18 and TRBJ2-2; a possible D gene is TRBD2 (6 bases). The sequence was collected from a man aged 25-40 years who had recovered from COVID-19. The CDR3 here is CASSPPGLRESGELFF. The CDR3 region has the DNA TGTGCCAGCTCACCTCCGGGACTTAGGGAATCCGGGGAGCTGTTTTTT.